The T cell receptor (beta chain) described here comes from a study of glioma-infiltrating T cells after dendritic cell vaccination. The method was immunoSEQ multiplex PCR; TCRdb's version includes in-frame clones alone and lacks a portion of them. The sample includes some 70,000 clones, approximately 81% of them seen just once. This CDR3 spans 14 amino acids. Deletions cut 1 base from V and 3 bases from J, with 9 bases between. The germline V gene has CDR1 SGHTA and CDR2 FQGTGA. Only patients with spare fresh-frozen tumor and over two years of follow-up were included. This clone was found once. The starting material was blood, obtained before dendritic cell vaccination. This chain uses TRBV7-3 with TRBJ2-5; D not certain. This receptor was obtained from a human donor with glioblastoma. The CDR3 DNA reads as TGTGCCAGCAGCTTAATAGGAGAAAAAGAGACCCAGTACTTC. Translation gives CASSLIGEKETQYF.